The rows below give T cell receptor beta chains drawn from one sample of a study of blood T cell repertoires in COVID-19. Only in-frame clones appear in the TCRdb table, and some are missing; sequencing was by immunoSEQ multiplex PCR. Among under 200,000 clones listed, roughly nine tenths were seen once. Sequenced sample: PBMCs or T cells enriched from blood (not recorded which). All receptors come from a woman aged 45-59 years who had recovered from COVID-19. Both conserved end residues are part of each CDR3. A D gene is named only where the DNA matches it firmly. Clone size is shown for a subset of rows, as once, few, many or a class of expanded clone.

j_gene,d_gene,abundance,v_gene,CDR3nt,CDR3aa
TRBJ1-1,TRBD1,-,TRBV29-1,TGCAGCGTTGGGAGACAGGGTGGAGACACTGAAGCTTTCTTT,CSVGRQGGDTEAFF
TRBJ1-4,TRBD1,-,TRBV27,TGTGCCAGCAGGAAGACAGGGGGAAATGAAAAACTGTTTTTT,CASRKTGGNEKLFF
TRBJ1-5,-,-,TRBV19,TGTGCCAGTAAGGCGGGTATGGGGAATCAGCCCCAGCATTTT,CASKAGMGNQPQHF
TRBJ2-1,TRBD2,-,TRBV9,TGTGCCAGCAGCGCACTAGCGGGAGGGTCGCGGGAGCAGTTCTTC,CASSALAGGSREQFF
TRBJ2-1,TRBD2,-,TRBV4-2,TGTGCCAGCAGCCAAATGGGACTAGCGGGCAATGAGCAGTTCTTC,CASSQMGLAGNEQFF
TRBJ2-1,TRBD2,-,TRBV4-1,TGCGCCAGCAGCCCCGGGACTAGCGGGATGAGCTCCTACAATGAGCAGTTCTTC,CASSPGTSGMSSYNEQFF
TRBJ1-5,TRBD1,-,TRBV7-9,TGTGCCAGCAGGCCCGAGACAGGGGGCTCTGTAAGCAATCAGCCCCAGCATTTT,CASRPETGGSVSNQPQHF
TRBJ1-2,-,-,TRBV5-5,TGTGCCAGCAGCTTGGGGGGCAGGGGTGCCAACTATGGCTACACCTTC,CASSLGGRGANYGYTF
TRBJ1-5,-,once,TRBV7-2,TGTGCCAGCCGGGGGGGGGCCAATCAGCCCCAGCATTTT,CASRGGANQPQHF
TRBJ2-5,TRBD1,-,TRBV24-1,TGTGCCACCAGTGACTCAGGGGGCGGGGTCCAAGAGACCCAGTACTTC,CATSDSGGGVQETQYF
TRBJ2-4,TRBD2,-,TRBV6-1,TGTGCCAGCAGTGAAGCCTTCCTACTAGCGGGAGGGGATCGGGCCAAAAACATTCAGTACTTC,CASSEAFLLAGGDRAKNIQYF
TRBJ2-3,-,-,TRBV18,TGTGCCAGCTTCGGGGGGCGGACAGATACGCAGTATTTT,CASFGGRTDTQYF
TRBJ1-1,-,-,TRBV14,TGTGCCAGCAGCCATCCAGGGATGAACACTGAAGCTTTCTTT,CASSHPGMNTEAFF
TRBJ2-1,TRBD2,-,TRBV19,TGTGCCAGTAGGATAGCGGGAGTCGGGAATGAGCAGTTCTTC,CASRIAGVGNEQFF
TRBJ2-1,TRBD2,-,TRBV27,TGTGCCAGCAGGTCGTACAGCGGGAGCTCCTACAATGAGCAGTTCTTC,CASRSYSGSSYNEQFF
TRBJ1-5,-,-,TRBV30,TGTGCCTGGAGTGTCGGAGTTGATCAGCCCCAGCATTTT,CAWSVGVDQPQHF
TRBJ2-7,-,-,TRBV24-1,TGTGCCACCAGTGGGGGCAGCTACGAGCAGTACTTC,CATSGGSYEQYF
TRBJ2-7,TRBD2,few,TRBV3-1/TRBV3-2,TGTGCCAGCAGTCAGGGACTAGCGGGAGAGACCTACGAGCAGTACTTC,CASSQGLAGETYEQYF
TRBJ2-1,-,-,TRBV7-2,TGTGCCAGCAGCTTGTCCCGTTACAATGAGCAGTTCTTC,CASSLSRYNEQFF
TRBJ1-3,-,-,TRBV18,TGTGCCAGCTCACGTGCTCCGGGGATCGACTCTGGAAACACCATATATTTT,CASSRAPGIDSGNTIYF
TRBJ1-1,TRBD1,-,TRBV7-8,TGTGCCAGCAGCTTTGTAGGGGGCTTTGTCACTGAAGCTTTCTTT,CASSFVGGFVTEAFF
TRBJ1-4,-,-,TRBV12-3/TRBV12-4,TGTGCCAGCAGTTTTGCCGGGAAACTGTTTTTT,CASSFAGKLFF
TRBJ2-7,TRBD1,-,TRBV9,TGTGCCAGCAGCGTAGGGCCCGGGACAGGGGTCCTGCGGGTGGACTACGAGCAGTACTTC,CASSVGPGTGVLRVDYEQYF
TRBJ1-2,TRBD1,once,TRBV30,TGTGCCTGGAGTGCCCAGGGGGGCTATGGCTACACCTTC,CAWSAQGGYGYTF
TRBJ2-2,-,-,TRBV6-5,TGTGCCAGCAGTTCCCCGGGGCGGGAAGAGAGCGGGGAGCTGTTTTTT,CASSSPGREESGELFF
TRBJ1-6,-,-,TRBV7-9,TGTGCCAGCAGCCCAGCCCAGGGAAGCTTGGAATCACCCCTCCACTTT,CASSPAQGSLESPLHF
TRBJ2-1,TRBD2,-,TRBV2,TGTGCCAGCACTAGAAAGCGGGAGGGCCTGAATGAGCAGTTCTTC,CASTRKREGLNEQFF
TRBJ1-1,-,-,TRBV6-5,TGTGCCAGCACTCGTTCGGTAATGAACACTGAAGCTTTCTTT,CASTRSVMNTEAFF
TRBJ2-1,-,-,TRBV6-5,TGTGCCAGCAGTCCTGGACAGTCGGGCAATGAGCAGTTCTTC,CASSPGQSGNEQFF
TRBJ2-6,-,-,TRBV5-1,TGCGCCAGCAGTAGAACAGGCTCTATTTCTGGGGCCAACGTCCTGACTTTC,CASSRTGSISGANVLTF
TRBJ2-7,TRBD2,-,TRBV5-4,TGTGCCAGCAGCTTGGAGGGAAGGAGCGGGAGTGGAGGCGAGCAGTACTTC,CASSLEGRSGSGGEQYF
TRBJ1-1,-,-,TRBV12-3/TRBV12-4,TGTGCCAGCAGCTCCTTATCGAACACTGAAGCTTTCTTT,CASSSLSNTEAFF
TRBJ2-7,TRBD2,many,TRBV4-1,TGCGCCAGCAGCCAAGTCCAGCGGGAGGCGATCGAGCAGTACTTC,CASSQVQREAIEQYF
TRBJ1-1,-,-,TRBV19,TGTGCCAGTAGTAGCAGCGTTAACACTGAAGCTTTCTTT,CASSSSVNTEAFF
TRBJ1-2,-,-,TRBV6-5,TGTGCCAGCAGCAACCCAGGGGAGGGCTACACCTTC,CASSNPGEGYTF
TRBJ2-1,-,-,TRBV3-1/TRBV3-2,TGTGCCAGCAGCACAAAGCTTGATGGGACACTGGTCAATGAGCAGTTCTTC,CASSTKLDGTLVNEQFF
TRBJ1-6,-,-,TRBV7-7,TGTGCTAGCAGCTTAGCGTGGCTAGGAAGCAATTCACCCCTCCACTTT,CASSLAWLGSNSPLHF